The 19 T cell receptor beta chains below were found in one sample sequenced in a study of T cell repertoires in cytomegalovirus infection. What these receptors recognize is not known. Each CDR3 protein gets one entry after TCRdb re-called the reads with MiXCR. The sample carries 900,000 to 950,000 distinct CDR3 sequences, around 32% recorded once. Material: cultured CD8+ T cells from PBMCs, obtained from culture after CMV antigen stimulation. Receptors originate from a human donor in good health (CMV status not recorded). Some clones in this sample may be carry-over from other donors' samples.

This clonotype was seen a handful of times. This chain connects TRBV6-1 to TRBJ2-2; 7 bases map to TRBD1. This CDR3 contains 12 residues. The junction had 5 bases not matched to a gene; V was cut back by 10 bases and J by 6 bases. Germline-derived CDR1 and CDR2 are MNHNS and SASEGT. The CDR3 is CATQQGPGELFF. CDR3 in DNA: TGTGCCACTCAACAGGGGCCCGGGGAGCTGTTTTTT.

Concerning this clonotype itself: A clone one base away is much larger, so this may be a read error. The chain is built from TRBV7-6 and TRBJ2-7, with D possibly being TRBD1 (6 bases). The germline V gene has CDR1 SGHVS and CDR2 FNYEAQ. V was shortened by 5 bases and J by 4 bases, with 15 bases between the two germline ends. The CDR3 totals 14 residues. The CDR3 nucleotides are TGTGCCAGCAGCCGGGACACGGGGCGGTACGAGCAGTACTTC. The encoded protein is CASSRDTGRYEQYF.

This clonotype was recorded once. A single base separates this from a much larger clone, so it may be a read error. This chain joins TRBV12-3 or TRBV12-4 and TRBJ1-2; D remains unclear. V lost 5 bases and J lost 4, with 8 bases in between. CDR3 length: 12 residues. CDR3 protein: CASSDMVYGYTF. The DNA for the CDR3 is TGTGCCAGCAGTGACATGGTCTATGGCTACACCTTC.

The chain carries TRBV12-5 and TRBJ2-4; TRBD1 matches at 7 bases. Trimming cost V 1 base and J 1 base; bases outside gene matches: 16. The germline gives CDR1 LGHNT, CDR2 FRNRAP. The CDR3 has 20 residues. Written as DNA, the CDR3 is TGTGCTAGTGGTTTGGAAGTCCTGGGACAGAAGGGTTTGGCCAAAAACATTCAGTACTTC. It is translated as CASGLEVLGQKGLAKNIQYF.

Many counts were recorded for this clonotype. The rearrangement joins TRBV11-1 to TRBJ2-3, with 14 bases lining up with TRBD2. Germline V lookup: CDR1 SGHAT, CDR2 FQDESV (reference sequence). This CDR3 is 14 amino acids long. V lost 5 bases and J lost 6; bases outside the gene matches: 1. The CDR3 reads CASSRTSGGDTQYF. CDR3 bases: TGTGCCAGCAGCCGGACTAGCGGGGGGGATACGCAGTATTTT. Full variable domain (rest looked up from reference TRBV11-1 and TRBJ2-3): EAEVAQSPRYKITEKSQAVAFWCDPISGHATLYWYRQILGQGPELLVQFQDESVVDDSQLPKDRFSAERLKGVDSTLKIQPAELGDSAMYLCASSRTSGGDTQYFGPGTRLTVL.

The V and J genes are TRBV19 and TRBJ2-1, with D perhaps given as TRBD1 or TRBD2 (5 bases each). Germline V gene data show CDR1 as LNHDA and CDR2 as SQIVND (reference sequence). V was cut by 1 base and J by 0 bases, with 13 bases left in between. The CDR3 contains 17 residues. The CDR3 is CASSIGRDVSSYNEQFF. DNA for the CDR3: TGTGCCAGTAGTATAGGCCGGGACGTAAGCTCCTACAATGAGCAGTTCTTC.

This chain links TRBV29-1 with TRBJ1-2, with D possibly matching TRBD1 (5 bases). Germline V gives CDR1 SQVTM, CDR2 ANQGSEA. The CDR3 loop spans 14 amino acids. The ends were cut back, 7 bases at V and 3 bases at J, with 18 bases in the middle. For the CDR3, the DNA is TGCAGCGCCCCGAAGCCCGACAGAGACTATGGCTACACCTTC. Translated, it gives CSAPKPDRDYGYTF. Supplemented by reference TRBV29-1 and TRBJ1-2, the full variable domain reads SAVISQKPSRDICQRGTSLTIQCQVDSQVTMMFWYRQQPGQSLTLIATANQGSEATYESGFVIDKFPISRPNLTFSTLTVSNMSPEDSSIYLCSAPKPDRDYGYTFGSGTRLTVV.

This clonotype was found many times. The chain recombines TRBV19 with TRBJ2-1; unclear D gene. V gave up 7 bases and J gave up 1 base, with 11 bases separating them. This CDR3 is built from 14 residues. Germline-derived CDR1 and CDR2 are LNHDA and SQIVND (reference sequence). The CDR3: CASMLAPSYNEQFF. The CDR3 coding sequence is TGTGCCAGTATGTTGGCACCTTCCTACAATGAGCAGTTCTTC.

Only a few counts were recorded for this clonotype. The chain has TRBV6-5 and TRBJ2-7; 12 nucleotides match TRBD2. Losses at the gene ends were 5 bases for V and 0 bases for J; bases not matched to a gene: 2. The CDR3 spans 15 residues. From germline, CDR1 is MNHEY and CDR2 SVGAGI. The CDR3 coding sequence is TGTGCCAGCAGTGGGACTAGCGGGCCCTCCTACGAGCAGTACTTC. This encodes CASSGTSGPSYEQYF.

V gene TRBV10-3 combines with J gene TRBJ2-3; possible D gene TRBD1, 6 bases. The CDR3 extends over 11 amino acids. Trimming stripped 6 bases from V and 7 bases from J, with 8 bases between. Looked up from germline, CDR1 is ENHRY and CDR2 is SYGVKD. CDR3 in amino acids: CAIRDSYTQYF. For the CDR3, the DNA is TGTGCCATCAGGGACAGCTATACGCAGTATTTT.

This clonotype showed up just a few times. This chain links TRBV7-9 with TRBJ2-2; 7 positions agree with TRBD1. This CDR3 has 14 residues. The J segment lost 5 bases and the V segment lost 5 bases, leaving 5 bases of the junction unmatched. Per germline, CDR1 SEHNR and CDR2 FQNEAQ (reference sequence). For the CDR3, the DNA is TGTGCCAGCAGCACGGAACAGGGGACCGGGGAGCTGTTTTTT. Its translation: CASSTEQGTGELFF.

The chain employs TRBV6-5 and TRBJ1-5; weak D call: TRBD1 (5 bases). This CDR3 comprises 15 residues. Germline V lookup: CDR1 MNHEY, CDR2 SVGAGI. Trimming removed 0 bases at V and 5 bases at J, with 11 bases between. The CDR3 sequence: CASSYSQGGDQPQHF. Here the CDR3 DNA reads TGTGCCAGCAGTTACTCCCAGGGAGGCGATCAGCCCCAGCATTTT.

This clonotype has a single count. The rearrangement links TRBV20-1 to TRBJ2-7, with a possible D match to TRBD2 (6 bases). The germline CDR1 and CDR2 sequences are DFQATT and SNEGSKA (reference sequence). V dropped 0 bases and J dropped 3 bases, with 12 bases sitting between them. The CDR3 contains 14 residues. The CDR3 DNA reads as TGCAGTGCTAGAGATCTCGGGGGAGACTACGAGCAGTACTTC. Its protein is CSARDLGGDYEQYF.

The chain links TRBV7-2 to TRBJ2-5, with TRBD1 matching over 10 bases. The ends lost 4 bases at V and 5 bases at J; junction bases unmatched: 7. CDR1 SGHTA and CDR2 FQGNSA come from the germline V gene. The CDR3 spans 15 residues. This CDR3 is CASSSGTGVLETQYF. CDR3 sequence (DNA): TGTGCCAGCAGCTCCGGGACAGGGGTATTGGAGACCCAGTACTTC.

This clonotype showed up many times. This chain links TRBV6-1 with TRBJ2-7; D remains unclear. There are 15 residues in the CDR3. Trimming pared 7 bases from V and 3 bases from J, leaving 19 bases between. Germline CDR1 reads MNHNS; CDR2 reads SASEGT. The CDR3 loop reads CASISYSDPFYEQYF. CDR3 nucleotide sequence: TGTGCCAGCATCTCATATTCTGACCCCTTCTACGAGCAGTACTTC.

This clonotype was observed a handful of times. This chain uses TRBV19 with TRBJ1-2; D is ambiguous. The germline V and J ends were trimmed by 10 bases and 3 bases, with 6 bases remaining between them. Germline CDR1 reads LNHDA; CDR2 reads SQIVND (reference sequence). This CDR3 comprises 10 residues. The CDR3 nucleotides are TGTGCCACGATGGACTATGGCTACACCTTC. Protein: CATMDYGYTF.

This clonotype was seen ten or more times. The junction and the germline gene differ at one end; a read error may be behind it. The chain is built from TRBV5-1 and TRBJ2-2; 8 bases agree with TRBD1. This CDR3 comprises 16 residues. Germline values: CDR1 SGHRS, CDR2 YFSETQ. The CDR3 loop reads CASSLVGQGNTGELFF. The CDR3 bases are TGTGCCAGCAGCTTAGTCGGACAGGGAAACACCGGGGAGCTGTTTTTT.

This clonotype was counted only a few times. The genes are TRBV7-9 and TRBJ2-1, with 9 bases matching TRBD2. The V gene end was trimmed by 8 bases and the J gene end by 4 bases; junction bases not matched to a gene: 9. The CDR3 has 15 residues. Looked up from germline, CDR1 is SEHNR and CDR2 is FQNEAQ (reference sequence). CDR3 bases: TGTGCCAGCCCCAAGGCTAGCGGGACTTACAATGAGCAGTTCTTC. It specifies CASPKASGTYNEQFF.

This chain uses TRBV4-3 with TRBJ1-2, with TRBD1 matching 7 bases. CDR3 length: 17 residues. In germline, CDR1 is LGHNA, CDR2 YSLEER. V was pared by 0 bases and J by 4 bases, with 11 bases of the junction left unmatched. In nucleotides, the CDR3 is TGCGCCAGCAGCCAAGATTACCCCTACAGGGGCGGCTATGGCTACACCTTC. Its protein product is CASSQDYPYRGGYGYTF.